The 11 T cell receptor beta chains given below trace back to one sample, sequenced in a study of blood T cells in healthy people across ages. Then a second PCR, running about 6 to 12 cycles, was carried out with a sample-barcoded 5' primer and a J-beta primer mix. TCRdb called the 5' RACE reads again in MiXCR, with one record for every CDR3 protein. The repertoire holds approximately 900,000 distinct CDR3 sequences, with around 48% as singletons. Sequencing input: blood. The source is a young man in good health.

The chain has TRBV5-1 and TRBJ2-3, with TRBD2 identical over 8 bases. The CDR3 is 16 residues long. The V and J ends lost 1 base and 4 bases, in that order; junction bases with no gene match: 8. CDR1 is SGHRS, CDR2 YFSETQ, per germline. DNA of the CDR3: TGCGCCAGCAGCTTGATCGCCGGGGGGGCCCCAGATACGCAGTATTTT. Protein sequence: CASSLIAGGAPDTQYF.

The chain carries TRBV7-2 and TRBJ2-4; the D is unclear. V was cut by 5 bases and J by 6 bases, with 11 bases left in between. This CDR3 comprises 13 residues. Germline CDR1 is SGHTA and CDR2 is FQGNSA. CDR3 nucleotide sequence: TGTGCCAGCAGCGACGGGCCATCAAACATTCAGTACTTC. This codes for CASSDGPSNIQYF.

In this sample, this clonotype turned up many times. CDR3 in amino acids: CASSLGLAGGTDTQYF. CDR3 nucleotides: TGTGCCAGCAGCCTGGGACTAGCGGGGGGGACAGATACGCAGTATTTT. This rearrangement joins TRBV11-2 to TRBJ2-3, with 16 bases that match TRBD2. Germline V gene data show CDR1 as SGHAT and CDR2 as FQNNGV. V gave up 5 bases and J gave up 3 bases; unmatched junction bases: 2. The CDR3 runs 16 residues.

This rearrangement joins TRBV30 to TRBJ2-7; TRBD1 is a possible D gene (6 bases). The CDR3 runs to 13 residues. The germline V gene encodes CDR1 GTSNPN and CDR2 SVGIG (reference sequence). The V end lost 5 bases, the J end lost 4 bases, and 15 bases lay between the germline ends. CDR3 nucleotides: TGTGCCTGGGACTCCCAGGGGATATACGAGCAGTACTTC. Its translation is CAWDSQGIYEQYF.

The genes are TRBV5-6 and TRBJ2-4; perhaps TRBD1 as D (6 bases). The J call may not be correct, given that the DNA end is closer to TRBJ2-5. Germline assignment: CDR1 SGHDT and CDR2 YYEEEE. The CDR3 runs to 16 residues. DNA of the CDR3: TGTGCCAGCAGCTGGCTTAAACAGGGTTTCCAAGAGACCCAGTACTTC. Translation: CASSWLKQGFQETQYF.

This clonotype has just a few counts. V gene TRBV11-3 combines with J gene TRBJ2-7; the match to TRBD2 covers 7 bases. CDR3 length equals 14 residues. CDR1 is SGHNT, CDR2 YENEEA, per germline. V trimming: 0 bases; J trimming: 6 bases; junction bases outside the gene matches: 5. For the CDR3, the DNA is TGTGCCAGCAGCTTAGAATCGGGGGGAGGCGAGCAGTACTTC. It encodes CASSLESGGGEQYF.

V usage is TRBV20-1 and J usage is TRBJ2-7, with 8 positions matching TRBD1. The CDR3 is made up of 14 amino acids. The germline CDR1 and CDR2 sequences are DFQATT and SNEGSKA (reference sequence). The junction had 12 bases not matched to a gene; V was cut back by 5 bases and J by 6 bases. In DNA, the CDR3 is TGCAGTGCTTACGTACCGGGACAGGTCACCGAGCAGTACTTC. Translation gives CSAYVPGQVTEQYF.

The rearrangement joins TRBV11-1 to TRBJ2-4; 9 bases are shared with TRBD1. The CDR3 has 15 residues. Trimming removed 3 bases from V and 13 bases from J; junction bases left unmatched: 13. CDR1 is SGHAT, CDR2 FQDESV, per germline (reference sequence). CDR3 in amino acids: CASSFGLQGAKEQYF. The DNA for the CDR3 is TGTGCCAGCAGCTTCGGACTACAGGGGGCTAAAGAGCAGTACTTC.

This clonotype was observed a few times. The chain links TRBV27 to TRBJ1-6, with a tentative D call TRBD1 (5 bases). Trimming pared 5 bases from V and 0 bases from J, leaving 14 bases between. This CDR3 has 17 amino acids. Germline lookup yields CDR1 MNHEY and CDR2 SMNVEV (reference sequence). CDR3 sequence: CASSPRQGSSYNSPLHF. The CDR3 coding sequence is TGTGCCAGCAGTCCCCGGCAGGGCAGCTCCTATAATTCACCCCTCCACTTT.

This chain connects TRBV7-2 to TRBJ2-1; D unresolved. CDR1 SGHTA and CDR2 FQGNSA come from the germline V gene. Deletions cut 0 bases from V and 0 bases from J, with 6 bases between. This CDR3 spans 15 amino acids. CDR3 sequence (DNA): TGTGCCAGCAGCTTAGCGATTAGCTCCTACAATGAGCAGTTCTTC. Its translation is CASSLAISSYNEQFF.

This clonotype was seen a few times. This rearrangement joins TRBV6-5 to TRBJ1-4; 9 nucleotides line up with TRBD1. The J segment lost 4 bases and the V segment lost 6 bases, leaving 3 bases of the junction unmatched. Germline CDR1 MNHEY, CDR2 SVGAGI. The CDR3 extends over 14 amino acids. The DNA for the CDR3 is TGTGCCAGCAGACGACAGGGGGGTAATGAAAAACTGTTTTTT. As protein: CASRRQGGNEKLFF.